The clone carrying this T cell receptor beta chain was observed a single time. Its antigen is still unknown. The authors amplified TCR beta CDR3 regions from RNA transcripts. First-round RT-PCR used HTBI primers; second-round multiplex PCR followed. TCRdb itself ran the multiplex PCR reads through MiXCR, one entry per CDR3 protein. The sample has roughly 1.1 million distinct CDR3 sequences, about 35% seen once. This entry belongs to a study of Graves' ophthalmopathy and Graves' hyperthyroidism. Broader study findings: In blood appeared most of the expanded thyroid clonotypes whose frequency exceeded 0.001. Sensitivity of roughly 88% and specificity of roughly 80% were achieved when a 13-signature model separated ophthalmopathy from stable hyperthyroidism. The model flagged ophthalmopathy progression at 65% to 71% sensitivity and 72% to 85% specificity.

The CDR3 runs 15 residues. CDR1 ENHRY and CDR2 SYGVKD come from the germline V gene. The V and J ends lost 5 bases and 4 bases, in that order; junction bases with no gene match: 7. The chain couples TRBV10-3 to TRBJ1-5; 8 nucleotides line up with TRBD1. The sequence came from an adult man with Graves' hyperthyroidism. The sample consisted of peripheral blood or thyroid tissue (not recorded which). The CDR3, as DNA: TGTGCCATCAGTTACCAGGGGGCTGGGAATCAGCCCCAGCATTTT. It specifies CAISYQGAGNQPQHF.